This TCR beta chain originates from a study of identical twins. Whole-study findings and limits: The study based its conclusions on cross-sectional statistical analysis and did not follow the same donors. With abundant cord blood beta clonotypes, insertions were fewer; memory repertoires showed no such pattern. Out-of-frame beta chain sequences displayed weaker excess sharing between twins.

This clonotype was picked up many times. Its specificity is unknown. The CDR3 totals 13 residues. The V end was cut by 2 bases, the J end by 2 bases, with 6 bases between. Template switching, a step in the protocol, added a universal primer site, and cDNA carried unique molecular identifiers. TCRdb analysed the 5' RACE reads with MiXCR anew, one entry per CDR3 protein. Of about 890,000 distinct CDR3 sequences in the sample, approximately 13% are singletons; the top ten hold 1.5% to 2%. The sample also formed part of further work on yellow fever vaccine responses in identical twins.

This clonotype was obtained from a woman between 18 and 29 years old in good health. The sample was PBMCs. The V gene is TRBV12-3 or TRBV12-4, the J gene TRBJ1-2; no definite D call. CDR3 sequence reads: CASSLTSNYGYTF. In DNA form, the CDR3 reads TGTGCCAGCAGTTTAACCTCGAACTATGGCTACACCTTC.